This TCR beta chain was sequenced during a study of blood T cells in healthy people across ages. Study-wide points: PBMCs went unsorted, and a conclusive naive versus antigen-experienced comparison was therefore prevented. Significant beta diversity loss was already apparent by age 40, declining roughly linearly.

Each sample used at least 6 million PBMCs. Trimming left V 2 bases short and J 0 bases short, with 9 bases between. The CDR3 length is 15 residues. Germline V gene data show CDR1 as SEHNR and CDR2 as FQNEAQ (reference sequence). Comment on this clonotype: Its antigen is not identified.

A second PCR, run for about 7 to 11 cycles, used a sample-barcoded 5' primer plus a J-beta primer mix. TCRdb passed the 5' RACE reads through MiXCR, listing each CDR3 protein once. The repertoire consists of some 1.4 million distinct CDR3 sequences, with approximately 42% occurring once and the leading ten covering 7% to 9%. The sequencing input was blood. V usage is TRBV7-9 and J usage is TRBJ2-3; no clear D. This TCR came from a woman aged 18-29 years in good health. The CDR3: CASSLIETSTDTQYF. In DNA form, the CDR3 reads TGTGCCAGCAGCTTAATCGAGACGAGCACAGATACGCAGTATTTT.